This T cell receptor beta chain emerged from a study of CD4 T cells in relation to SARS-CoV-2 and coronaviruses. Points from the study as a whole: Roughly three fifths of donors had memory CD4+ clonotypes crossrecognizing SARS-CoV-2 and common cold coronavirus spike.

This clone was observed a single time. Its antigen is currently unknown. V was trimmed by 1 base and J by 6 bases, leaving 6 bases between them. This CDR3 spans 13 amino acids. Germline lookup yields CDR1 MGHRA and CDR2 YSYEKL. Sequencing was performed with immunoSEQ multiplex PCR; in TCRdb, only in-frame clones are kept and a portion is missing. Found here are tens of thousands of clones, approximately 87% of them singletons; the top ten hold 9.2%. Sequencing input: memory CD4+ T cells from PBMCs. The V and J genes are TRBV4-1 and TRBJ2-2; weak D call: TRBD2 (6 bases). The receptor was derived from an adult with COVID-19. CDR3 DNA sequence: TGCGCCAGCAGCCAAGGACTAGCCGGGGAGCTGTTTTTT. Translating it yields CASSQGLAGELFF.